Below, 28 T cell receptor beta chains from the same sample are listed, as sequenced in a study of T cell repertoires in cytomegalovirus infection. TCRdb used MiXCR to reprocess the reads, holding one entry per CDR3 protein. The profile shows around 170,000 distinct CDR3 sequences, approximately 17% of them singletons. Sequencing was done on a sample of CD8+ T cells from PBMCs. The receptors were gathered from a human donor in good health (CMV status not recorded). Some clones in this sample may be carry-over from other donors' samples.

The genes are TRBV9 and TRBJ2-5; D unclear. With 7 bases removed from V and 3 bases from J, the gap between germline ends came to 13 bases. The CDR3 loop spans 13 amino acids. Germline V CDR1 and CDR2: SGDLS, YYNGEE. The CDR3 DNA sequence: TGTGCCAGCGCGGTTGCGTCAGAAGAGACCCAGTACTTC. It encodes CASAVASEETQYF.

This clonotype was counted a few times. The CDR3 DNA follows: TGTGCCAGCAGCCTAACCGGGACTAGCGGACACCAAGAGACCCAGTACTTC. Translating gives CASSLTGTSGHQETQYF. The V gene is TRBV5-6, the J gene TRBJ2-5, with TRBD2 matching over 11 bases. The trim removed 4 bases at V and 0 bases at J, leaving 8 bases unmatched. The CDR3 extends over 17 amino acids. CDR1 SGHDT and CDR2 YYEEEE come from the germline V gene.

This clonotype was found a few times. The V call is TRBV28, the J call TRBJ2-1; 11 bases align to TRBD2. There are 19 residues in the CDR3. Germline CDR1 is MDHEN and CDR2 is SYDVKM. The J segment lost 8 bases and the V segment lost 6 bases, leaving 21 bases of the junction unmatched. The CDR3 sequence: CASSTPFNSGRALGHEQFF. Written as DNA, the CDR3 is TGTGCCAGCAGCACTCCATTCAATAGCGGGAGGGCCCTCGGCCATGAGCAGTTCTTC.

The genes are TRBV2 and TRBJ2-7, with 9 bases identical to TRBD1. Trimming cost V 4 bases and J 6 bases; bases outside gene matches: 4. This CDR3 contains 13 residues. CDR1 SNHLY and CDR2 FYNNEI come from the germline V gene. Here the CDR3 reads CASSVPGQGEQYF. CDR3 DNA sequence: TGTGCCAGCAGTGTCCCGGGACAGGGCGAGCAGTACTTC.

This clonotype was seen at least ten times. This sequence joins TRBV7-2 and TRBJ2-7; D gene ambiguous. This CDR3 contains 12 residues. Germline V gives CDR1 SGHTA, CDR2 FQGNSA. V was pared by 2 bases and J by 2 bases, with 4 bases between. The CDR3 here is CASSLPTYEQYF. Here the CDR3 DNA reads TGTGCCAGCAGCTTACCTACCTACGAGCAGTACTTC.

The genes are TRBV12-3 or TRBV12-4 and TRBJ1-2, with TRBD1 identical over 8 bases. The CDR3 runs 15 residues. V lost 1 base, J lost 6 bases, and 7 bases stayed unmatched. This CDR3 is CASSLGAGGPHGYTF. CDR3 in DNA: TGTGCCAGCAGTTTAGGCGCAGGGGGCCCCCATGGCTACACCTTC.

In its sample, this clonotype was seen a few times. V and J are TRBV13 and TRBJ2-1, with TRBD2 identical over 10 bases. This CDR3 has 17 residues. CDR1 is PRHDT, CDR2 FYEKMQ, per germline (reference sequence). With 5 bases clipped from V and 7 bases from J, the junction kept 14 bases outside the gene matches. The DNA of the CDR3 is TGTGCCAGCAGCCTAAGCCCGGGACTAGCGATGGTGAATGAGCAGTTCTTC. Translated, it gives CASSLSPGLAMVNEQFF.

Ten or more counts support this clonotype. The rearrangement joins TRBV7-8 to TRBJ2-5; D gene unclear. The germline V gene has CDR1 SGHVS and CDR2 FQNEAQ. The CDR3 spans 14 residues. The V end was cut by 1 base, the J end by 0 bases, with 6 bases between. CDR3 in amino acids: CASSLVVNQETQYF. The CDR3 nucleotides are TGTGCCAGCAGCTTAGTAGTCAACCAAGAGACCCAGTACTTC.

The J gene is TRBJ2-7, the V gene TRBV27; D is uncertain. This CDR3 comprises 15 residues. Germline CDR1 and CDR2: MNHEY and SMNVEV (reference sequence). V was clipped by 5 bases and J by 0 bases, with 14 bases between them. The CDR3 reads CASSAGPPGSYEQYF. DNA of the CDR3: TGTGCCAGCAGTGCTGGACCACCTGGCTCCTACGAGCAGTACTTC.

This clonotype was detected a few times. The rearrangement links TRBV6-2 or TRBV6-3 to TRBJ1-2; D not resolved. The germline gives CDR1 MNHEY, CDR2 SVGEGT. Trimming shortened V by 0 bases and J by 4 bases, and 9 bases separated the two germline ends. The CDR3 has 14 amino acids. CDR3 nucleotide sequence: TGTGCCAGCAGTTACTCAAGTCCCGGCTATGGCTACACCTTC. It yields the protein CASSYSSPGYGYTF.

CDR3 in amino acids: CASSSGQYTNQPQHF. The CDR3 coding sequence is TGTGCCAGCAGCTCCGGACAGTACACCAATCAGCCCCAGCATTTT. The chain is built from TRBV7-9 and TRBJ1-5, with D tentatively TRBD1 (6 bases). This CDR3 contains 15 residues. V was pared by 4 bases and J by 3 bases, with 13 bases between. Germline CDR1 SEHNR, CDR2 FQNEAQ (reference sequence).

This clonotype has more than one count but fewer than ten. The rearrangement joins TRBV28 to TRBJ2-7; D possibly uses TRBD1 or TRBD2 (5 bases each). Germline assignment: CDR1 MDHEN and CDR2 SYDVKM. This CDR3 is built from 12 residues. The V end was cut by 0 bases, the J end by 6 bases, with 6 bases between. CDR3 DNA sequence: TGTGCCAGCAGTTTATGGGGGGTCGAGCAGTACTTC. Translated: CASSLWGVEQYF.

This clonotype was observed a handful of times. This chain connects TRBV28 to TRBJ2-5; D is ambiguous. Trimming took off 5 bases at V and 3 bases at J, with 22 bases between the two ends. This CDR3 region has 17 residues. Germline V gene data show CDR1 as MDHEN and CDR2 as SYDVKM. CDR3 nucleotide sequence: TGTGCCAGCAGTCAAGGAAGAGCAAAATTAATTAAAGAGACCCAGTACTTC. Translating gives CASSQGRAKLIKETQYF.

The rearrangement uses TRBV7-8 and TRBJ1-5; possibly TRBD1 for D (6 bases). Germline CDR1 is SGHVS and CDR2 is FQNEAQ. V was clipped by 0 bases and J by 4 bases, with 19 bases between them. The CDR3 is 18 residues long. CDR3 bases: TGTGCCAGCAGCTTAGCTAGGGGCAGGCAGGGGAGAAATCAGCCCCAGCATTTT. Translation gives CASSLARGRQGRNQPQHF.

This chain connects TRBV2 to TRBJ2-5; D remains unclear. The germline V and J ends were trimmed by 6 bases and 3 bases, with 17 bases remaining between them. CDR3 length equals 15 residues. CDR1 and CDR2 (germline): SNHLY, FYNNEI. CDR3 in DNA: TGTGCCAGCAGCGGCCTCGGTCCCATAAAAGAGACCCAGTACTTC. Its translation is CASSGLGPIKETQYF.

In this sample, this clonotype turned up a few times. The chain is built from TRBV5-8 and TRBJ2-7; 10 bases line up with TRBD1. This CDR3 is built from 16 residues. Germline V gene sequence: CDR1 SGHTS, CDR2 YDEGEE. V was clipped by 4 bases and J by 1 base; unmatched bases: 8. The CDR3 loop reads CASSPPPGQGSYEQYF. The CDR3 nucleotides read TGTGCCAGCAGCCCTCCTCCGGGACAGGGGTCCTACGAGCAGTACTTC. Using reference TRBV5-8 and TRBJ2-7 for the parts outside the CDR3, the full variable domain is EAGVTQSPTHLIKTRGQQATLRCSPISGHTSVYWYQQALGLGLQFLLWYDEGEERNRGNFPPRFSGRQFPNYSSELNVNALELEDSALYLCASSPPPGQGSYEQYFGPGTRLTVT.

In its sample, this clonotype was seen a few times. The chain recombines TRBV7-3 with TRBJ2-2, with a possible D match to TRBD1 (6 bases). Germline CDR1 is SGHTA and CDR2 is FQGTGA. Trimming cost V 5 bases and J 3 bases, with 28 bases left between them. This CDR3 comprises 20 residues. The CDR3, as DNA: TGTGCCAGCAGCCCAGGGGATTCCCCTCTCTCGGCAGGGCACACCGGGGAGCTGTTTTTT. Residues: CASSPGDSPLSAGHTGELFF.

This clonotype occurred many times. This chain links TRBV28 with TRBJ1-3; a weak D match, TRBD1 (5 bases). The CDR3 is made up of 16 amino acids. Trimming shortened V by 4 bases and J by 0 bases, and 13 bases separated the two germline ends. The germline V gene encodes CDR1 MDHEN and CDR2 SYDVKM. This CDR3 is CASSSPTDYSGNTIYF. As DNA, the CDR3 is TGTGCCAGCAGTTCCCCGACAGACTACTCTGGAAACACCATATATTTT.

The CDR3 DNA follows: TGTGCTAGTGGTATACGAGGGCCCATGGGGGAAGAGACCCAGTACTTC. It translates to CASGIRGPMGEETQYF. The chain carries TRBV12-5 and TRBJ2-5; possibly TRBD1 or TRBD2 for D (5 bases each). Germline CDR1 and CDR2: LGHNT and FRNRAP. V was trimmed by 5 bases and J by 3 bases, leaving 19 bases between them. The length of the CDR3 is 16 residues.

This clonotype was counted between two and nine times. The V and J genes are TRBV4-1 and TRBJ2-1, with D unclear. The CDR3 runs 11 residues. V was trimmed by 1 base and J by 10 bases, leaving 5 bases between them. The germline gives CDR1 MGHRA, CDR2 YSYEKL. The CDR3 loop is CASSQGREQFF. CDR3 bases: TGCGCCAGCAGCCAAGGTAGAGAGCAGTTCTTC.

This clonotype was counted between two and nine times. V usage is TRBV6-2 or TRBV6-3 and J usage is TRBJ1-5; 12 bases are shared with TRBD1. This CDR3 contains 15 residues. V lost 4 bases and J lost 6; bases outside the gene matches: 4. CDR1 and CDR2 from the germline V gene are MNHEY and SVGEGT. The CDR3 region is CASSWDRGLGQPQHF. The CDR3, as DNA: TGTGCCAGCAGTTGGGACAGGGGGCTTGGTCAGCCCCAGCATTTT.

This clonotype was observed many times. The chain couples TRBV7-2 to TRBJ2-7, with 8 bases identical to TRBD1. Germline V gene data show CDR1 as SGHTA and CDR2 as FQGNSA. The CDR3 length is 15 residues. The V and J ends lost 4 bases and 2 bases, in that order; junction bases with no gene match: 7. Here the CDR3 reads CASSSGQGTPYEQYF. CDR3 nucleotides: TGTGCCAGCAGCTCCGGACAGGGAACACCCTACGAGCAGTACTTC.

The chain employs TRBV7-2 and TRBJ1-5; 7 bases fit TRBD1. V lost 3 bases and J lost 5; bases outside the gene matches: 10. CDR1 is SGHTA, CDR2 FQGNSA, per germline. The CDR3 has 16 amino acids. The CDR3 here is CASSFGRGRLDQPQHF. The CDR3 DNA reads as TGTGCCAGCAGCTTTGGGAGGGGGCGCTTGGATCAGCCCCAGCATTTT.

This clonotype was detected a few times. This chain connects TRBV7-9 to TRBJ2-7, with D unresolved. The V gene's germline CDR1 is SEHNR and CDR2 FQNEAQ (reference sequence). The CDR3 consists of 14 residues. V gave up 5 bases and J gave up 0 bases, with 11 bases separating them. The CDR3 reads CASSPLLLSYEQYF. The CDR3 nucleotides are TGTGCCAGCAGCCCCCTGCTCCTCTCCTACGAGCAGTACTTC.

This clonotype appeared a few times. The rearrangement links TRBV6-5 to TRBJ2-1, with 11 bases aligning to TRBD2. With V trimmed by 5 bases and J by 7 bases, 19 bases remained unmatched. Looked up from germline, CDR1 is MNHEY and CDR2 is SVGAGI. This CDR3 is built from 19 residues. CDR3 DNA: TGTGCCAGCAGTCACGAACTAGCGGGAGAAATGGGTCCTACGAATGAGCAGTTCTTC. As protein: CASSHELAGEMGPTNEQFF.

This clonotype has only a few counts. The V and J genes are TRBV6-1 and TRBJ2-7, with a possible D match to TRBD2 (6 bases). CDR3 length: 16 amino acids. V lost 2 bases to trimming and J lost 1 base, with 15 bases between them. CDR1 MNHNS and CDR2 SASEGT come from the germline V gene. The CDR3 coding sequence is TGTGCCAGCAGTGAATCTCGTCAAGGGAGGTCCTACGAGCAGTACTTC. Translated: CASSESRQGRSYEQYF.

V is TRBV29-1 and J is TRBJ2-1; 7 bases agree with TRBD2. Germline V gene data show CDR1 as SQVTM and CDR2 as ANQGSEA. Trimming at V came to 3 bases and at J to 2 bases, leaving 1 base not matched to a gene. CDR3 size: 13 residues. DNA for the CDR3: TGCAGCGTTGAGGGGACTACCTACAATGAGCAGTTCTTC. Its protein is CSVEGTTYNEQFF.

The chain joins TRBV28 to TRBJ2-3; tentative D call: TRBD2 (7 bases). The germline CDR1 and CDR2 sequences are MDHEN and SYDVKM. The CDR3 is made up of 17 amino acids. V lost 6 bases and J lost 1, with 20 bases in between. CDR3 sequence: CASSHRPGGLRTDTQYF. The CDR3 nucleotides are TGTGCCAGCAGCCATCGTCCGGGGGGCCTCCGCACAGATACGCAGTATTTT.